The rows below give T cell receptor beta chains drawn from one sample of a study of blood T cell repertoires in COVID-19. Here immunoSEQ multiplex PCR was the method, and the copy in TCRdb shows in-frame clones only, minus some. The profile covers approximately 270,000 clones, with about 85% appearing a single time and about 3% taken by the ten largest. Sequencing was performed on peripheral blood. The receptors originated from a young man with active or convalescent COVID-19. Each CDR3 is given with its conserved first and last residue. The D gene is left open where the match is weak.

>TRBJ2-1|TRBV6-2/TRBV6-3|TRBD2
CASSETSGGAEQFF
TGTGCCAGCAGTGAGACTAGCGGGGGGGCTGAGCAGTTCTTC
>TRBJ2-1|TRBV2|TRBD1
CASSPQTGPYNEQFF
TGTGCCAGCAGTCCCCAGACAGGGCCCTACAATGAGCAGTTCTTC
>TRBJ2-1|TRBV24-1|TRBD1
CATSDWAGGAGNEQFF
TGTGCCACCAGTGATTGGGCAGGGGGCGCGGGGAATGAGCAGTTCTTC
>TRBJ1-5|TRBV6-2/TRBV6-3|.
CASSSGGRSNQPQHF
TGTGCCAGCAGCTCCGGGGGAAGAAGCAATCAGCCCCAGCATTTT
>TRBJ1-1|TRBV6-5|.
CARHSRGTEAFF
TGTGCCCGCCATAGTAGGGGCACTGAAGCTTTCTTT
>TRBJ2-2|TRBV28|.
CASNESGKNTGELFF
TGTGCCAGCAACGAATCAGGCAAAAACACCGGGGAGCTGTTTTTT
>TRBJ1-2|TRBV10-3|.
CAIGSVREEGYTF
TGTGCCATCGGCAGCGTGCGGGAAGAGGGCTACACCTTC
>TRBJ1-2|TRBV28|.
CASRKFGGYTF
TGTGCCAGCAGAAAATTCGGGGGCTACACCTTC
>TRBJ2-7|TRBV6-2/TRBV6-3|.
CASSYYSGYEQYF
TGTGCCAGCAGTTATTATAGCGGTTACGAGCAGTACTTC
>TRBJ2-3|TRBV5-1|.
CASSSNAGLHSDTQYF
TGCGCCAGCAGCTCAAACGCGGGCCTACACTCAGATACGCAGTATTTT
>TRBJ2-1|TRBV5-5|TRBD1
CASSLYPTGGSYNEQFF
TGTGCCAGCAGCTTATACCCGACAGGGGGCTCCTACAATGAGCAGTTCTTC
>TRBJ2-1|TRBV28|.
CASSYKQGQIYNEQFF
TGTGCCAGCAGTTACAAGCAAGGACAGATCTACAATGAGCAGTTCTTC
>TRBJ1-6|TRBV27|.
CASSLPFDNSPLHF
TGTGCCAGCAGTTTACCGTTCGATAATTCACCCCTCCACTTT
>TRBJ1-5|TRBV18|.
CASSPFPAVGRGDQPQHF
TGTGCCAGCTCACCATTTCCGGCAGTCGGAAGAGGCGATCAGCCCCAGCATTTT
>TRBJ1-2|TRBV5-1|.
CASSSGENYGYTF
TGCGCCAGCAGTTCAGGCGAAAACTATGGCTACACCTTC
>TRBJ2-7|TRBV20-1|.
CSARDTPWQYF
TGCAGTGCTAGGGACACCCCTTGGCAGTACTTC
>TRBJ2-5|TRBV6-2/TRBV6-3|TRBD1
CASSWDRETQYF
TGTGCCAGCAGTTGGGACAGGGAGACCCAGTACTTC
>TRBJ1-1|TRBV11-2|.
CASSLGEVAFF
TGTGCCAGCAGCTTAGGAGAAGTAGCTTTCTTT
>TRBJ2-1|TRBV7-2|TRBD2
CASSLVGQLVGGVF
TGTGCCAGCAGCTTAGTGGGCCAGTTGGTGGGGGGGGTCTTC
>TRBJ2-5|TRBV7-6|TRBD2
CASSPLAGDGETQYF
TGTGCCAGCAGCCCACTAGCGGGAGACGGAGAGACCCAGTACTTC
>TRBJ2-7|TRBV5-1|.
CASSLAVAYEQYF
TGCGCCAGCAGCTTGGCGGTCGCCTACGAGCAGTACTTC
>TRBJ2-7|TRBV27|TRBD2
CATRGGVHEQYF
TGTGCCACCCGGGGGGGGGTCCACGAGCAGTACTTC